Described below is a single T cell receptor beta chain sequence and its context. This clonotype was counted at least ten times. Its target antigen remains unknown. No quality values exist for individual bases; no much larger clone is one base distant. Between the V and J ends, shortened by 1 base and 7 bases respectively, the junction contains 10 bases. The germline V gene specifies MGHDK as CDR1 and SYGVNS as CDR2. Reading from cysteine to phenylalanine, the CDR3 counts 13 amino acids. CDR3 DNA only is kept here, 39 bases in frame from base 1. This entry comes from a study of glioma-infiltrating T cells (dated by TCRdb to the mid-2010s). About the study as a whole: Low-grade gliomas were WHO grade II oligodendrogliomas or astrocytomas, and glioblastomas were WHO grade IV tumors sampled at initial rather than recurrent diagnosis. Before surgery, glioma patients were given dexamethasone for six or fewer days. Sequencing coverage of roughly 4- to 11-fold of some 1.1 million peripheral T cells was targeted for blood libraries. The study sequenced TCR alpha- and beta-chain repertoires from glioma tissue, from non-neoplastic brain tissue and from matched peripheral blood mononuclear cells. To gauge divergence between tissue and blood T-cell populations, every tissue-infiltrating repertoire was compared against the peripheral blood repertoire from the same patient. Three low-grade glioma patients, roughly 8 primary glioblastoma patients and three non-glioma patients contributing non-neoplastic brain tissue were included in the paired cohort.

The paper's findings and limits, for the study overall: Group comparisons rested on small numbers: three non-neoplastic, three low-grade glioma and roughly 8 glioblastoma patients. In non-neoplastic patients, VJ-independent divergence between tissue and blood fell below expectation, whereas in all gliomas, and especially in low-grade gliomas, the divergence rose above expectation. Only a very small number of CDR3 sequences turned up in both tissue and blood, a result put down to high CDR3 diversity combined with limited sampling. A signature set of shared blood CDR3 motifs marked patients with low tissue-blood divergence and was depleted in highly divergent patients.

Surgical brain or tumor specimens were cryofrozen in liquid nitrogen immediately after resection, and peripheral blood cells were collected concurrently. The iRepertoire nested amplicon-rescue multiplex PCR (arm-PCR) platform was used to amplify TCR alpha and beta CDR3 regions from RNA. The input for one-step reverse transcription and amplification was 100-400 ng of tissue mRNA or PBMC total RNA. After bead purification, a secondary multiplex PCR added Illumina adapters, and libraries were gel-purified between 200 and 400 bp. Demultiplexing relied on internal 6-nucleotide barcodes carried by the libraries. The libraries were sequenced on an Illumina MiSeq using 2x220 or 2x250 nucleotide paired-end reads. In the paper's pipeline: FLASH 1.2.11 was used to merge paired reads, and BWA-MEM then aligned the reads to the GRCh37 human genome before TRA and TRB reads were extracted. For V and J assignment, an IMGT-derived reference of cassette sequences and CDR3 motifs that included pseudogenes was used. Reads were translated in three frames, and productive CDR3s were defined as those with a C...FGXG motif and no stop codons. Clonotypes were defined as unique combinations of V-J cassette pair and CDR3 amino acid sequence. Reads were filtered by Hamming distance, with the threshold set by the sequence error rate of each sample in mapped regions. The public reads were quality trimmed at Q25 with fastp and then assembled into clones with MiXCR by TCRdb, keeping productive beta chains. Identical CDR3 proteins give one entry, which carries the most common genes and DNA. TCRdb's processing, not the authors' own work, is the source of the V and J calls. The sample contains around 390,000 distinct CDR3 sequences, around 45% of them found a single time. The leading ten clones occupy around 12% of the sample.

The material sequenced was glioma tissue, nonneoplastic brain tissue, or PBMCs (not recorded which). The TCR originated in a human donor with low-grade glioma or glioblastoma, undergoing nonglioma brain surgery, or in good health (not recorded which). The chain uses TRBV25-1 and TRBJ1-1; matching of 5 bases hints at TRBD1 as the D gene. CDR3 reads: CASSEFRDVEAFF. The DNA sequence is as follows: TGTGCCAGCAGTGAATTTAGGGACGTTGAAGCTTTCTTT. With the portions outside the CDR3 filled from the reference TRBV25-1 and TRBJ1-1 genes, the complete variable region becomes EADIYQTPRYLVIGTGKKITLECSQTMGHDKMYWYQQDPGMELHLIHYSYGVNSTEKGDLSSESTVSRIRTEHFPLTLESARPSHTSQYLCASSEFRDVEAFFGQGTRLTVV.